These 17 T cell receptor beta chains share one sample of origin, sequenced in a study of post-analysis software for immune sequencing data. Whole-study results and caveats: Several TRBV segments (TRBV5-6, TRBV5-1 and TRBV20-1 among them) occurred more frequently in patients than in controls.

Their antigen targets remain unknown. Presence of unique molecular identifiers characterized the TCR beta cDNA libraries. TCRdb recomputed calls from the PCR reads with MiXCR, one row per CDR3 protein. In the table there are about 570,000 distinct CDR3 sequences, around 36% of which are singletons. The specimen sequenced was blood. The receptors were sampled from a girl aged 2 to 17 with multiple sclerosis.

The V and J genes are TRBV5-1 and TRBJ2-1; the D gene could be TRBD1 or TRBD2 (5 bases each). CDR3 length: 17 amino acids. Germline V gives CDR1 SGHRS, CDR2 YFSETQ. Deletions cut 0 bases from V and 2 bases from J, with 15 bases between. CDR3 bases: TGCGCCAGCAGCTTGGCCGGTTTGAGGGGCCCCTACAATGAGCAGTTCTTC. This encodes CASSLAGLRGPYNEQFF. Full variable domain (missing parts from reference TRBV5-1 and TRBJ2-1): KAGVTQTPRYLIKTRGQQVTLSCSPISGHRSVSWYQQTPGQGLQFLFEYFSETQRNKGNFPGRFSGRQFSNSRSEMNVSTLELGDSALYLCASSLAGLRGPYNEQFFGPGTRLTVL.

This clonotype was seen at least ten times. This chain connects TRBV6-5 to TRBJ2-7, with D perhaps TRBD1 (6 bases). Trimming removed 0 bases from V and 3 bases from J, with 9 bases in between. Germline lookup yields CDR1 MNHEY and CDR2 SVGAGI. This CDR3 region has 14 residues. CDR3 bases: TGTGCCAGCAGTTACTCGGAAGGGGGCTACGAGCAGTACTTC. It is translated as CASSYSEGGYEQYF.

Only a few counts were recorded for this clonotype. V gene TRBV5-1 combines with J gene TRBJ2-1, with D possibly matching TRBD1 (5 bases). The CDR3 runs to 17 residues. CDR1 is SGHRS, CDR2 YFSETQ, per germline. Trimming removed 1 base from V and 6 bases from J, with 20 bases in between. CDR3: CASSLLDTRNGVNEQFF. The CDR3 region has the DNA TGCGCCAGCAGCTTGCTGGACACCCGAAATGGGGTCAATGAGCAGTTCTTC. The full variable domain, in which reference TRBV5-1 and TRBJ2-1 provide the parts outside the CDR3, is KAGVTQTPRYLIKTRGQQVTLSCSPISGHRSVSWYQQTPGQGLQFLFEYFSETQRNKGNFPGRFSGRQFSNSRSEMNVSTLELGDSALYLCASSLLDTRNGVNEQFFGPGTRLTVL.

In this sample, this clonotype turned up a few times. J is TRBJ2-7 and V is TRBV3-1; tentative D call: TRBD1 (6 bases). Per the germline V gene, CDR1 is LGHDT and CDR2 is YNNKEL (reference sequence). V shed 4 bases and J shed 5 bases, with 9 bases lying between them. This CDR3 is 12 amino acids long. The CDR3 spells CASSLYRDEQYF. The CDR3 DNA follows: TGTGCCAGCAGCCTATACAGGGACGAGCAGTACTTC.

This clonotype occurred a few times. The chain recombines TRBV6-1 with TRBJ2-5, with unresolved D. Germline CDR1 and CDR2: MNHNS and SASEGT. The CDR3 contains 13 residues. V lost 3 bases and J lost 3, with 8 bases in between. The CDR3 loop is CASSETFEETQYF. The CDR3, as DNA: TGTGCCAGCAGTGAGACTTTCGAAGAGACCCAGTACTTC.

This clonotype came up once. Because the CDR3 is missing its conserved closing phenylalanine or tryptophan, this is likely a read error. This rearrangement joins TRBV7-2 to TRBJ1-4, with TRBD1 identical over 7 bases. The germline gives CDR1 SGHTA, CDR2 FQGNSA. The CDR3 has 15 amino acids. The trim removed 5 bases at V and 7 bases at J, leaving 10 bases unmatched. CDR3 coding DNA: TGTGCCAGCAGCAAAAGACAGGGTAGTGGTGAAAAACTGTTTTTG. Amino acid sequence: CASSKRQGSGEKLFL.

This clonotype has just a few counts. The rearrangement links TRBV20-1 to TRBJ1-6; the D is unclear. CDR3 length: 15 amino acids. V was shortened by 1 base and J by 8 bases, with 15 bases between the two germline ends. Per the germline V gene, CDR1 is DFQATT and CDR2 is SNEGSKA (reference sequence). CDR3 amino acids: CSARGAGLGYSPLHF. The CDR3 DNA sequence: TGCAGTGCTAGAGGGGCAGGTCTTGGTTATTCACCCCTCCACTTT.

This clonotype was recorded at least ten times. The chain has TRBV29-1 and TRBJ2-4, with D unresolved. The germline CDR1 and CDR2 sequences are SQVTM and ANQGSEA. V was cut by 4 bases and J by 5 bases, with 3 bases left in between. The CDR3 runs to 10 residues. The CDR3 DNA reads TGCAGCGTTGGAGAAAACATTCAGTACTTC. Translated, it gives CSVGENIQYF. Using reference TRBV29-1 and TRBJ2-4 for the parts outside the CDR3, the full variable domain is SAVISQKPSRDICQRGTSLTIQCQVDSQVTMMFWYRQQPGQSLTLIATANQGSEATYESGFVIDKFPISRPNLTFSTLTVSNMSPEDSSIYLCSVGENIQYFGAGTRLSVL.

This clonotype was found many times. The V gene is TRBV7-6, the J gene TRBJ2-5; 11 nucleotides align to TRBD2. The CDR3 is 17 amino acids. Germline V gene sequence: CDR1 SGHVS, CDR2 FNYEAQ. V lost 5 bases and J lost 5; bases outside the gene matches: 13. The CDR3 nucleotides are TGTGCCAGCAGCGCCCAAAGACTAGCGGGGACTGAGGAGACCCAGTACTTC. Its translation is CASSAQRLAGTEETQYF.

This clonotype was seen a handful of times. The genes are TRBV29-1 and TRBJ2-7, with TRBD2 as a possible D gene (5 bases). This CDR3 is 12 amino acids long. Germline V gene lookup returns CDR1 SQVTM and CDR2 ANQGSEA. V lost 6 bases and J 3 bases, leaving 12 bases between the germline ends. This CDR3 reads CSVRTGIYEQYF. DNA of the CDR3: TGCAGCGTGCGGACTGGAATCTACGAGCAGTACTTC.

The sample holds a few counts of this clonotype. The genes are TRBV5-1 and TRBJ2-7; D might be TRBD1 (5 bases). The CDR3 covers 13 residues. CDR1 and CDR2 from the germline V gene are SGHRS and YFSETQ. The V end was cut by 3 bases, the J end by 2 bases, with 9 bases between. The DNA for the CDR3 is TGCGCCAGCAGCTCGACAGTACCCTACGAGCAGTACTTC. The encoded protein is CASSSTVPYEQYF.

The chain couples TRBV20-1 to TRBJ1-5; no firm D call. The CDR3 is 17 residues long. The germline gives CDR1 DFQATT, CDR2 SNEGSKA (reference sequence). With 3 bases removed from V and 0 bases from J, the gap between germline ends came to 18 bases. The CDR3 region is CSASSADSLYSNQPQHF. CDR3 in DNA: TGCAGTGCTAGTAGCGCGGATTCGCTTTATAGCAATCAGCCCCAGCATTTT.

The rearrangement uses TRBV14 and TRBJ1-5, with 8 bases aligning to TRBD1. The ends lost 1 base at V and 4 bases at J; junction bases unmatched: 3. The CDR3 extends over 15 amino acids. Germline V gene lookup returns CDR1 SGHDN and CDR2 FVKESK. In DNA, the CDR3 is TGTGCCAGCAGCCAAGGGACAGGGTGGAATCAGCCCCAGCATTTT. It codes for CASSQGTGWNQPQHF.

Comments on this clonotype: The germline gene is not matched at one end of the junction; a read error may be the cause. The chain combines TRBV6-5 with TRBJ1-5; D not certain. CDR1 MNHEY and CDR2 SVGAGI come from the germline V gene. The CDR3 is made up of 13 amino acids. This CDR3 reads CAGSYLANQPQHF. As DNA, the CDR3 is TGTGCCGGCAGTTACCTTGCCAATCAGCCCCAGCATTTT.

The CDR3 spells CASSSRSGTIHTEAFF. CDR3 nucleotides: TGTGCCAGCAGCTCCAGATCCGGGACAATCCACACTGAAGCTTTCTTT. The V call is TRBV7-9, the J call TRBJ1-1; TRBD1 might be the D (6 bases). V dropped 4 bases and J dropped 3 bases, with 18 bases sitting between them. The CDR3 is 16 residues long. Per the germline V gene, CDR1 is SEHNR and CDR2 is FQNEAQ (reference sequence).

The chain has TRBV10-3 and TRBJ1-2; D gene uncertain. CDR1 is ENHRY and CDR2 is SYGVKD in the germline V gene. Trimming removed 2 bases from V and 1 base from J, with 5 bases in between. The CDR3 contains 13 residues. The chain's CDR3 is CAISEVDNYGYTF. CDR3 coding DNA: TGTGCCATCAGTGAGGTAGATAACTATGGCTACACCTTC.

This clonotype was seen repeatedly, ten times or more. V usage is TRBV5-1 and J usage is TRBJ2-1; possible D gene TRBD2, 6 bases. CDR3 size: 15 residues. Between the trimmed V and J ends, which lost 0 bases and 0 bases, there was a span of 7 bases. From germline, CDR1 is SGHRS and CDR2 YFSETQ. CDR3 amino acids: CASSLDGGSYNEQFF. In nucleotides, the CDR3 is TGCGCCAGCAGCTTGGACGGGGGCTCCTACAATGAGCAGTTCTTC.